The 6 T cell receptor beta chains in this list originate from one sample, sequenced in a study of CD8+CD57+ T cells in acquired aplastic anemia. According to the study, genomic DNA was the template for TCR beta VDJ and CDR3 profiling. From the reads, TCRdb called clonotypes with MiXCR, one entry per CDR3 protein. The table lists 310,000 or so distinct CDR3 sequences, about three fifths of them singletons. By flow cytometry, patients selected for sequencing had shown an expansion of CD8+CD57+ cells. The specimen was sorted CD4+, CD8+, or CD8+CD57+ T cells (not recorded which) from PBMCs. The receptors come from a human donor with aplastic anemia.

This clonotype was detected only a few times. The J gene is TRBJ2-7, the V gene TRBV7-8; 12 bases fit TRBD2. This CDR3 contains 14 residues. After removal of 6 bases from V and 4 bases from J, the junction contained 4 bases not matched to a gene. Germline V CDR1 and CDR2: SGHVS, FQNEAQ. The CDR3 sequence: CASRSGLAGYEQYF. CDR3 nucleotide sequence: TGTGCCAGCAGATCAGGACTAGCGGGATACGAGCAGTACTTC.

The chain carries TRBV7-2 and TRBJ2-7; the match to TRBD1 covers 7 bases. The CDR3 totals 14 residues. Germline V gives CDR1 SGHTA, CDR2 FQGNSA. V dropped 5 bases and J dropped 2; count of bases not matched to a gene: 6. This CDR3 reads CASSQPGQTYEQYF. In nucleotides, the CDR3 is TGTGCCAGCAGCCAACCGGGACAGACCTACGAGCAGTACTTC.

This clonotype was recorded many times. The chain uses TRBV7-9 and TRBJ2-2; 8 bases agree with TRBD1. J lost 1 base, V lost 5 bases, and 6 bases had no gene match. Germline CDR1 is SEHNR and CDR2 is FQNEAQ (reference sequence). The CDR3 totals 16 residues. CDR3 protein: CASSPFDRGNTGELFF. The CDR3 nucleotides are TGTGCCAGCAGCCCGTTCGACAGGGGGAACACCGGGGAGCTGTTTTTT.

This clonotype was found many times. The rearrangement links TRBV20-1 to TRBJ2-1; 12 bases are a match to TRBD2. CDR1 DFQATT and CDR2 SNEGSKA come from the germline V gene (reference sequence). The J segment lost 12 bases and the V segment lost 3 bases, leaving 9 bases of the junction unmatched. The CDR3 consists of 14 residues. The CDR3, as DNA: TGCAGTGCTAGGCCTAGCGGGGGGGCCCTGCCGCAGTTCTTC. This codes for CSARPSGGALPQFF.

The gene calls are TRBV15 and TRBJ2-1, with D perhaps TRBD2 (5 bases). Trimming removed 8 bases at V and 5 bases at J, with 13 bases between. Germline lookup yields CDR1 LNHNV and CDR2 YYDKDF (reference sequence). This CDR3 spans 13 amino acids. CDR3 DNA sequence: TGTGCCACCGCGGCTAGCACGAACAATGAGCAGTTCTTC. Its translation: CATAASTNNEQFF. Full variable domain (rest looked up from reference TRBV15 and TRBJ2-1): DAMVIQNPRYQVTQFGKPVTLSCSQTLNHNVMYWYQQKSSQAPKLLFHYYDKDFNNEADTPDNFQSRRPNTSFCFLDIRSPGLGDTAMYLCATAASTNNEQFFGPGTRLTVL.

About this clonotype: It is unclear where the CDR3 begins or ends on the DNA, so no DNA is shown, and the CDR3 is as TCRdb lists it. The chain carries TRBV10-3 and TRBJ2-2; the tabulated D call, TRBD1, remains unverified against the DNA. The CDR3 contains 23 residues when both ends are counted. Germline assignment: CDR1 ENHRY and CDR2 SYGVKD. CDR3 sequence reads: CAISSSSGSHEQYFGPGTRELFF.